A selection of T cell receptor beta chains follows, all from one sample in a study of cytotoxic CD8 clonotypes in ibrutinib-treated CLL. TCRdb's table, derived via immunoSEQ multiplex PCR, lists solely in-frame clones and lacks some. Of fewer than 400,000 clones listed, approximately 67% are singletons. The material sequenced was PBMCs, taken after 36 months of ibrutinib treatment. These receptors were collected from a human donor with chronic lymphocytic leukemia. Both conserved end residues are trimmed from each CDR3.

V gene,J gene,CDR3 protein
TRBV5-6,TRBJ1-2,ASSLGTGTYGYT
TRBV7-8,TRBJ2-4,ASSLVDSPANIQY
TRBV23-1,TRBJ2-2,ASSQPRDTSNTGELF
TRBV7-3,TRBJ2-1,ASSPSGGEQF
TRBV9,TRBJ2-7,ASSVGSSGQSYEQY
TRBV27,TRBJ2-7,ASSPHRGTYEQY
TRBV7-9,TRBJ2-1,ASSLGGTYNEQF
TRBV27,TRBJ2-1,ASSYRYNEQF
TRBV5-1,TRBJ2-7,ASSLGPGLAGVRNEQY
TRBV9,TRBJ2-3,ASSARLAGPPHADTQY
TRBV18,TRBJ2-7,ASSSGQGTYEQY
TRBV5-4,TRBJ2-2,ASSSGTSGRSGELF
TRBV14,TRBJ2-3,ASSQVSFGSGTTDTQY
TRBV23-1,TRBJ2-7,ASSQSSMGDRSYEQY
TRBV27,TRBJ1-4,ASSLGDRGEKLF
TRBV7-2,TRBJ2-5,ASSFLRAVQY
TRBV4-1,TRBJ2-1,ASSPRVLAGGEQF
TRBV7-2,TRBJ2-5,ASSSPSFETQY
TRBV6-5,TRBJ1-2,ASSYSRASNYGYT
TRBV19,TRBJ2-7,ASSTTGVGSYEQY
TRBV5-1,TRBJ2-5,ASSLGRNGEVQY
TRBV6-5,TRBJ2-3,ASSYRSGRDTDTQY
TRBV29-1,TRBJ2-1,SGVGPGSGHEQF
TRBV7-8,TRBJ2-3,ASSLVSLDTQY
TRBV5-1,TRBJ1-1,ASTAALKTEAF
TRBV4-1,TRBJ1-2,ASSHPDPGAGGYT
TRBV19,TRBJ2-3,ASRVDRATDTQY
TRBV7-6,TRBJ2-7,ASSLARGTLGEQY
TRBV9,TRBJ1-6,ASSPHLSPLH
TRBV5-1,TRBJ2-5,ASRFGSLQETQY
TRBV2,TRBJ1-2,ASSEMGRGAYGYT
TRBV9,TRBJ2-1,ASSVGQAYNEQF
TRBV5-1,TRBJ1-1,ASSLFGLNTEAF
TRBV29-1,TRBJ2-7,SALRAGVDEQY
TRBV5-6,TRBJ1-2,ASRLTGGSYGYT
TRBV27,TRBJ2-7,ASSLRLAATYEQY